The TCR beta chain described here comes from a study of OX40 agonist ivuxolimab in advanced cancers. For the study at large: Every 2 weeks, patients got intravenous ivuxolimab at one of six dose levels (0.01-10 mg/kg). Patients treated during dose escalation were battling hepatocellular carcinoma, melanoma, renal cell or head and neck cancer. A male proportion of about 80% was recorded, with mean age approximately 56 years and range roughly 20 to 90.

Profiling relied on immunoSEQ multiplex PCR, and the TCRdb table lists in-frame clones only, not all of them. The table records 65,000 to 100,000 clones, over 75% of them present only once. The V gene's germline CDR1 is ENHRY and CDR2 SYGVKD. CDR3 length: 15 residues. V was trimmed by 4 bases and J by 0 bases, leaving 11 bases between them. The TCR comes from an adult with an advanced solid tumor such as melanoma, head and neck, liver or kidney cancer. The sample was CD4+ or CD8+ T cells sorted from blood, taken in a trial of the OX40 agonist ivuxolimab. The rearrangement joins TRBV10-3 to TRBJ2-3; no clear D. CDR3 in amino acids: CAISGQTSSTDTQYF. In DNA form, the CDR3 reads TGTGCCATCAGTGGGCAGACATCTAGCACAGATACGCAGTATTTT.